This paragraph reports one T cell receptor (beta chain). The record originates from a study of T cell responses to AZD1222 COVID-19 vaccine. Germline V lookup: CDR1 KGHSH, CDR2 LQKENI. The CDR3 has 15 residues. V was pared by 2 bases and J by 5 bases, with 12 bases between. Assay: immunoSEQ multiplex PCR; the TCRdb copy retains only in-frame clones and omits some. The data contain over 100,000 clones, approximately 91% of them singletons. Doses given second, at about 4 or about 12 weeks, were pooled. The receptor was derived from an adult who received the AZD1222 COVID-19 vaccine. Sequencing used peripheral blood, obtained 28 days after the second AZD1222 dose. The chain is built from TRBV18 and TRBJ1-4; D possibly corresponds to TRBD1 (5 bases). The CDR3 region is CASSPFRDSNEKLFF. Written as DNA, the CDR3 is TGTGCCAGCTCACCATTCCGGGACTCCAATGAAAAACTGTTTTTT.